This T cell receptor beta chain was sequenced for a study of blood T cell repertoires in COVID-19 (dated by TCRdb to the early 2020s). With regard to the full study: Samples covering the acute and convalescent phases of COVID-19 were provided by collaborators in the United States, Italy and Spain. Samples were obtained from the ongoing ImmuneRACE study (first 160 participants) and from about 1,300 subjects provided by 6 global collaborators. A de-identified subject ID, COVID-19 status, age in years and sex were almost always included in the sample metadata. Subjects who had been exposed to COVID-19, were actively infected with it, or had recovered from it provided the deeply sampled blood TCRbeta repertoires that made up the dataset. Where HLA class I and class II types were available, the types were taken from metadata supplied by the sample provider, not from assay-based typing. The prospective study material was composed of cDNA or gDNA derived from T cells, B-cell-depleted T cells, or PBMCs. A freely available public database, intended as a resource for researchers studying the immune response to SARS-CoV-2, is where the repertoires were released.

TCRbeta CDR3 regions were amplified from genomic DNA using the immunoSEQ Assay, a bias-controlled multiplex PCR. The study's processing was this. The number of nucleated cells in each sample was estimated by amplification of reference gene primers within the assay. To quantify the absolute abundance of each unique TCRbeta CDR3 rearrangement, sequence reads were collapsed and filtered. For each sample, productive Simpson clonality was calculated as the square root of Simpson's diversity index over productive rearrangements. In TCRdb, the immuneACCESS table is reduced to in-frame sequences with V and J assigned. These tables do not hold every clone; where another copy was compared, an unresolved V gene accounts for under half, and the others remain unexplained. From that table come the V and J calls and clone size; the DNA was used to work out D and trimming. The table for this sample lists 250,000 or so clones; 86% of them were counted only once. Approximately 3% of the sample lies in the top ten.

CDR1 and CDR2 are drawn from the germline V gene: MNHNS, SASEGT. The CDR3 measures 14 amino acids from cysteine to phenylalanine. The read is trimmed to its CDR3 DNA, 42 bases read in frame from base 1. Trimming accounts for 6 bases at V and 1 base at J, while the number of junction bases matched to no gene is 5. The investigation overall reported the following: The amount of clinical and demographic metadata varied by source and participant and was provided uncurated.

In regard to this clone: There is no known antigen for this receptor. Base quality data are lacking; no much larger clone is found one base away.

Whole blood was collected in K2EDTA tubes by collaborating institutions according to the institutions' own protocols. For TCRbeta analysis, collaborator samples were shipped as frozen whole blood, as isolated PBMCs, or as DNA extracted from either sample type. The V and J genes are TRBV6-1 and TRBJ1-2, with 7 bases in between that match TRBD1. The clonotype comes from a woman aged 25 to 39 with active or convalescent COVID-19. Specimen: peripheral blood. The DNA is as follows: TGTGCCAGCAGGCCGGGACAGATTAACTATGGCTACACCTTC. This yields the protein CASRPGQINYGYTF.